This is a list of T cell receptor beta chains from one sample in a study of PD-1 blockade in classical Hodgkin lymphoma. Produced via immunoSEQ multiplex PCR; TCRdb's table is partial and in-frame only. The sample holds tens of thousands of clones; 85% to 95% are singletons and the top ten take roughly 2.5%. The sample was peripheral blood mononuclear cells (PBMCs). All receptors derive from a human donor with classical Hodgkin lymphoma. The CDR3 runs from the conserved cysteine through the conserved F or W. Fields, in order: V gene, clone size, J gene, CDR3 protein. For some rows the clone size is stated as once, few or many, or as a class when expanded; others skip it.

v_gene: TRBV15; abundance: NA; j_gene: TRBJ2-3; CDR3aa: CATSRDSSDTQYF
v_gene: TRBV5-1; abundance: NA; j_gene: TRBJ2-3; CDR3aa: CASSRDRADTQYF
v_gene: TRBV6-6; abundance: once; j_gene: TRBJ1-1; CDR3aa: CASSYSGGEAFF
v_gene: TRBV2; abundance: NA; j_gene: TRBJ2-7; CDR3aa: CASSENPGPYEQYF
v_gene: TRBV5-4; abundance: once; j_gene: TRBJ2-7; CDR3aa: CASSLDRGISEQYF
v_gene: TRBV6-5; abundance: NA; j_gene: TRBJ2-7; CDR3aa: CASSYSSYEQYF
v_gene: TRBV4-1; abundance: NA; j_gene: TRBJ1-2; CDR3aa: CASSQWVVGPGYTF
v_gene: TRBV5-4; abundance: NA; j_gene: TRBJ2-2; CDR3aa: CASSPERTGELFF
v_gene: TRBV28; abundance: NA; j_gene: TRBJ2-5; CDR3aa: CASSRLAGGQETQYF
v_gene: TRBV11-2; abundance: NA; j_gene: TRBJ2-3; CDR3aa: CASSSAEGGRRSGTDTQYF
v_gene: TRBV30; abundance: few; j_gene: TRBJ2-3; CDR3aa: CAWRLGEAQYF
v_gene: TRBV5-1; abundance: once; j_gene: TRBJ1-2; CDR3aa: CASSLLPDSVEGYTF
v_gene: TRBV19; abundance: NA; j_gene: TRBJ2-5; CDR3aa: CASSPRDREETQYF
v_gene: TRBV6-4; abundance: NA; j_gene: TRBJ2-3; CDR3aa: CASRLAGDPADTQYF
v_gene: TRBV6-5; abundance: NA; j_gene: TRBJ1-2; CDR3aa: CASSYSGKKDGYTF
v_gene: TRBV9; abundance: NA; j_gene: TRBJ1-1; CDR3aa: CASSVSALRTEAFF
v_gene: TRBV5-1; abundance: NA; j_gene: TRBJ2-7; CDR3aa: CASSLGLVTFSYEQYF
v_gene: TRBV29-1; abundance: NA; j_gene: TRBJ1-2; CDR3aa: CSVEEVATYGYTF
v_gene: TRBV2; abundance: NA; j_gene: TRBJ1-1; CDR3aa: CASWTAPGAFF
v_gene: TRBV10-3; abundance: NA; j_gene: TRBJ1-5; CDR3aa: CAISESTQGAIQPQHF
v_gene: TRBV7-2; abundance: NA; j_gene: TRBJ2-2; CDR3aa: CASSLVVGTGVSGELFF
v_gene: TRBV7-9; abundance: once; j_gene: TRBJ2-1; CDR3aa: CASSFLAISSYNEQFF
v_gene: TRBV2; abundance: once; j_gene: TRBJ2-1; CDR3aa: CASSVRTSGSGEQFF
v_gene: TRBV11-2; abundance: NA; j_gene: TRBJ2-3; CDR3aa: CASSLYGDPGGDTQYF
v_gene: TRBV11-2; abundance: NA; j_gene: TRBJ2-3; CDR3aa: CASSLRPGTSFRSDTQYF
v_gene: TRBV28; abundance: NA; j_gene: TRBJ1-4; CDR3aa: CASSYHGTGGEKLFF
v_gene: TRBV13; abundance: NA; j_gene: TRBJ1-2; CDR3aa: CASRDRAAPNYGYTF
v_gene: TRBV12-5; abundance: NA; j_gene: TRBJ2-7; CDR3aa: CASGLAQGGSYEQYF
v_gene: TRBV27; abundance: NA; j_gene: TRBJ1-5; CDR3aa: CASSFPKDRSNQPQHF
v_gene: TRBV27; abundance: NA; j_gene: TRBJ1-2; CDR3aa: CASSWGQGMGYTF
v_gene: TRBV5-6; abundance: NA; j_gene: TRBJ2-5; CDR3aa: CASSLRGGETQYF
v_gene: TRBV5-6; abundance: once; j_gene: TRBJ2-3; CDR3aa: CASSFFIGGRGTDTQYF
v_gene: TRBV5-1; abundance: NA; j_gene: TRBJ1-3; CDR3aa: CASSLWGTAGNTIYF
v_gene: TRBV28; abundance: few; j_gene: TRBJ2-7; CDR3aa: CASRTGTGGREQYF
v_gene: TRBV7-8; abundance: NA; j_gene: TRBJ2-4; CDR3aa: CASTPRTALAKNIQYF
v_gene: TRBV28; abundance: NA; j_gene: TRBJ1-4; CDR3aa: CASSQTVPNEKLFF
v_gene: TRBV6-1; abundance: NA; j_gene: TRBJ2-3; CDR3aa: CASSEAKRGRTDTQYF
v_gene: TRBV9; abundance: NA; j_gene: TRBJ2-5; CDR3aa: CASSVAAGQETQYF
v_gene: TRBV2; abundance: NA; j_gene: TRBJ2-2; CDR3aa: CASTRREENTGELFF
v_gene: TRBV7-9; abundance: NA; j_gene: TRBJ2-2; CDR3aa: CASSPARLAGVGSGELFF
v_gene: TRBV7-2; abundance: NA; j_gene: TRBJ2-1; CDR3aa: CASSLGDPFRYNEQFF
v_gene: TRBV18; abundance: NA; j_gene: TRBJ2-6; CDR3aa: CASSPPGVFTSGANVLTF
v_gene: TRBV9; abundance: NA; j_gene: TRBJ1-3; CDR3aa: CASSVTTGPAGNTIYF
v_gene: TRBV5-1; abundance: NA; j_gene: TRBJ2-1; CDR3aa: CASSPMRTSGGRPDEQFF
v_gene: TRBV5-1; abundance: NA; j_gene: TRBJ2-4; CDR3aa: CASSPGRILGDIQYF
v_gene: TRBV29-1; abundance: once; j_gene: TRBJ2-1; CDR3aa: CSVEVSGSSYNEQFF
v_gene: TRBV11-3; abundance: NA; j_gene: TRBJ2-3; CDR3aa: CASSLGQGDTDTQYF
v_gene: TRBV7-8; abundance: NA; j_gene: TRBJ2-7; CDR3aa: CASSLARLAGQGYEQYF
v_gene: TRBV5-1; abundance: NA; j_gene: TRBJ2-7; CDR3aa: CASSSQGASYEQYF
v_gene: TRBV5-1; abundance: NA; j_gene: TRBJ2-7; CDR3aa: CASRQRGGEQYF
v_gene: TRBV5-1; abundance: NA; j_gene: TRBJ1-5; CDR3aa: CASSLVPGYSNQPQHF
v_gene: TRBV14; abundance: NA; j_gene: TRBJ2-7; CDR3aa: CASSPLPGYEQYF
v_gene: TRBV5-4; abundance: NA; j_gene: TRBJ2-7; CDR3aa: CASSHRDSSYEQYF
v_gene: TRBV28; abundance: NA; j_gene: TRBJ1-2; CDR3aa: CASSSPTTGQGFNGYTF
v_gene: TRBV30; abundance: NA; j_gene: TRBJ1-2; CDR3aa: CAWSVTERGYTF